The next 16 T cell receptor beta chains were all read from a single sample in a study of blood T cell repertoires in COVID-19. The repertoire was sequenced with immunoSEQ multiplex PCR; TCRdb's copy has only in-frame clones and lacks some. The sample lists 130,000 to 150,000 clones, approximately 91% occurring once. Sequenced material: peripheral blood. The receptors were sampled from a man between 65 and 85 years old with acute or convalescent COVID-19.

In its sample, this clone was seen once. The chain combines TRBV19 with TRBJ1-4; 8 bases map to TRBD1. This CDR3 region has 15 residues. V lost 5 bases, J lost 3 bases, and 5 bases stayed unmatched. The germline CDR1 and CDR2 sequences are LNHDA and SQIVND (reference sequence). Written as DNA, the CDR3 is TGTGCCAGTAGTCACGGACAGGGTCCTAATGAAAAACTGTTTTTT. Its protein is CASSHGQGPNEKLFF.

For the CDR3, the DNA is TGCAGCGCCGGTACTAACTATGGCTACACCTTC. This sequence encodes CSAGTNYGYTF. This rearrangement joins TRBV29-1 to TRBJ1-2, with D unclear. The CDR3 spans 11 residues. Germline CDR1 reads SQVTM; CDR2 reads ANQGSEA. The V gene lost 7 bases and the J gene lost 0 bases, with 6 bases spanning the gap.

The chain combines TRBV3-1 (or the pseudogene TRBV3-2) with TRBJ1-5; D not certain. Per germline, CDR1 LGHDT and CDR2 YNNKEL (reference sequence). Trimming removed 1 base from V and 5 bases from J, with 12 bases in between. The CDR3 is 15 amino acids. The CDR3: CASSQGAGQYQPQHF. The CDR3 DNA follows: TGTGCCAGCAGCCAAGGGGCGGGTCAGTATCAGCCCCAGCATTTT.

This rearrangement joins TRBV20-1 to TRBJ1-6, with TRBD1 matching 9 bases. Trimming at V came to 3 bases and at J to 7 bases, leaving 7 bases not matched to a gene. The CDR3 length is 15 residues. The V gene's germline CDR1 is DFQATT and CDR2 SNEGSKA (reference sequence). CDR3 region: CSASDRGKGNSPLHF. The CDR3 DNA reads TGCAGTGCTAGTGACAGGGGGAAGGGGAATTCACCCCTCCACTTT.

The chain is built from TRBV5-1 and TRBJ1-6; 10 bases agree with TRBD1. Germline V gene data show CDR1 as SGHRS and CDR2 as YFSETQ. V was pared by 3 bases and J by 7 bases, with 1 base of the junction left unmatched. The length of the CDR3 is 14 residues. The CDR3 loop reads CASSSGQGNSPLHF. CDR3 nucleotides: TGCGCCAGCAGCTCGGGACAGGGGAATTCACCCCTCCACTTT.

This chain links TRBV7-9 with TRBJ2-1; TRBD2 agrees at 11 bases. The CDR3 runs to 13 residues. Germline assignment: CDR1 SEHNR and CDR2 FQNEAQ (reference sequence). The V gene end was trimmed by 8 bases and the J gene end by 7 bases; junction bases not matched to a gene: 4. The CDR3 reads CASELAGVNEQFF. CDR3 nucleotide sequence: TGTGCCAGCGAACTAGCGGGAGTAAATGAGCAGTTCTTC.

The CDR3 DNA is TGCGCCAGCAGCTTGGAGGGGTTAGGGGAGACCCAGTACTTC. It yields the protein CASSLEGLGETQYF. The V gene is TRBV5-1, the J gene TRBJ2-5, with D maybe TRBD1 (5 bases). The V end lost 0 bases, the J end lost 5 bases, and 11 bases lay between the germline ends. The CDR3 length is 14 residues. From germline, CDR1 is SGHRS and CDR2 YFSETQ.

The chain joins TRBV5-1 to TRBJ1-6; 8 bases match TRBD1. J was trimmed by 8 bases and V by 4 bases; bases with no gene match: 11. CDR1 is SGHRS and CDR2 is YFSETQ in the germline V gene. There are 16 residues in the CDR3. Here the CDR3 reads CASSPKGQGADSPLHF. The CDR3 DNA reads TGCGCCAGCAGCCCCAAAGGGCAGGGGGCTGATTCACCCCTCCACTTT.

Comment on this clone: Other DNA sequences within the sample encode an identical CDR3. The chain employs TRBV24-1 and TRBJ1-1; no firm D call. Germline V lookup: CDR1 KGHDR, CDR2 SFDVKD. The CDR3 is made up of 13 amino acids. The V end was cut by 9 bases, the J end by 8 bases, with 18 bases between. CDR3 in DNA: TGTGCCACCTCGGACTCCAATGCACTGGAAGCTTTCTTT. Translating gives CATSDSNALEAFF.

The chain recombines TRBV21-1 with TRBJ1-6; the D call in the table, TRBD1, was not verified against the DNA. TRBV21-1 is tagged as a pseudogene. This CDR3 has 18 amino acids. The CDR3 is CASSKGHIRSSYNSPLHF. CDR3 DNA: TGTGCCAGCAGCAAAGGACACATAAGAAGCTCCTATAATTCACCCCTCCACTTT.

V is TRBV6-4 and J is TRBJ2-5, with 7 bases matching TRBD1. The germline gives CDR1 MRHNA, CDR2 SNTAGT. V dropped 3 bases and J dropped 7; count of bases not matched to a gene: 5. This CDR3 spans 13 amino acids. CDR3 sequence reads: CASSDTGAGTQYF. CDR3 in DNA: TGTGCCAGCAGTGATACAGGGGCAGGGACCCAGTACTTC.

A few counts support this clone. The chain joins TRBV7-8 to TRBJ2-3, with D possibly being TRBD2 (5 bases). Germline lookup yields CDR1 SGHVS and CDR2 FQNEAQ. Trimming took 1 base from V and 2 from J, leaving 13 bases between them. CDR3 length: 16 residues. The CDR3 protein is CASSLGAYSATDTQYF. The CDR3 coding sequence is TGTGCCAGCAGCTTAGGGGCCTATAGCGCCACAGATACGCAGTATTTT.

This rearrangement joins TRBV20-1 to TRBJ2-3; D may be TRBD1 (5 bases). V gave up 5 bases and J gave up 4 bases, with 7 bases separating them. This CDR3 contains 11 residues. Germline CDR1 is DFQATT and CDR2 is SNEGSKA (reference sequence). The DNA of the CDR3 is TGCAGTGCTGACAGCTCAGATACGCAGTATTTT. Translating it yields CSADSSDTQYF.

The V call is TRBV29-1, the J call TRBJ1-2, with no clear D. This CDR3 is built from 12 residues. Per the germline V gene, CDR1 is SQVTM and CDR2 is ANQGSEA. The V end was cut by 4 bases, the J end by 8 bases, with 14 bases between. The CDR3 region is CSVGLAGRGYTF. As DNA, the CDR3 is TGCAGCGTTGGACTAGCTGGGAGAGGCTACACCTTC.

V gene TRBV5-1 combines with J gene TRBJ1-5, with 9 nucleotides matching TRBD1. Germline V gene lookup returns CDR1 SGHRS and CDR2 YFSETQ. V was pared by 4 bases and J by 5 bases, with 4 bases of the junction left unmatched. This CDR3 spans 14 amino acids. The CDR3 sequence: CASSEGTGYQPQHF. DNA for the CDR3: TGCGCCAGCAGCGAAGGGACAGGGTATCAGCCCCAGCATTTT.

J is TRBJ2-1 and V is TRBV11-3; D may be TRBD2 (5 bases). V was shortened by 6 bases and J by 9 bases, with 12 bases between the two germline ends. From germline, CDR1 is SGHNT and CDR2 YENEEA. The length of the CDR3 is 12 residues. Here the CDR3 reads CASRGPGSEQFF. The CDR3 DNA sequence: TGTGCCAGCAGGGGCCCGGGGAGTGAGCAGTTCTTC.